This record covers a single T cell receptor beta chain. Its antigen is not known. The V gene's germline CDR1 is LNHNV and CDR2 YYDKDF (reference sequence). The CDR3 is made up of 14 amino acids. Unmatched junction bases numbered 0, after V lost 1 base and J lost 2 bases. Some second doses came at about 4 weeks and others at about 12 weeks; these were pooled. TCRdb's table, derived via immunoSEQ multiplex PCR, lists solely in-frame clones and lacks some. Of roughly 150,000 clones listed, approximately 90% are singletons. This specimen belongs to a study of T cell responses to AZD1222 COVID-19 vaccine. Findings and caveats of the study: Clonal diversity may have been underestimated in mostly white British donors.

This sequence was found in an adult who received the AZD1222 COVID-19 vaccine. The genes are TRBV15 and TRBJ2-7, with TRBD1 identical over 9 bases. Sample: peripheral blood, taken 28 days after the second AZD1222 dose. CDR3 bases: TGTGCCACCAGCAGAGGGGACAGGGCCTACGAGCAGTACTTC. This sequence encodes CATSRGDRAYEQYF. The variable domain in full, with the rest retrieved from reference TRBV15 and TRBJ2-7, is DAMVIQNPRYQVTQFGKPVTLSCSQTLNHNVMYWYQQKSSQAPKLLFHYYDKDFNNEADTPDNFQSRRPNTSFCFLDIRSPGLGDTAMYLCATSRGDRAYEQYFGPGTRLTVT.